This T cell receptor beta chain derives from a study of cytomegalovirus exposure and HLA in healthy donors. Overall study results and limits: The investigators catalogued under 200 TCR beta chains as cytomegalovirus-associated. In all likelihood, a cluster of highly shared sequence variants was a sequencing artifact. It has been reported that TCR beta sequences accurately predicted the HLA-A and HLA-B alleles of most subjects.

As for this clone: The antigen remains undetermined.

PCR was performed using 60 Vbeta and 13 Jbeta primers. Clones were read by immunoSEQ multiplex PCR, and TCRdb kept only the in-frame ones, dropping some. The table shows about 100,000 clones, with roughly 84% occurring only once. Unrecorded immune exposure was likely among donors, who were nominally healthy when sampled. The sequence derives from a woman under 30 in good health and CMV-seronegative. The source material was PBMCs.

The CDR3 protein is CASSAGYNEQFF. CDR3 in DNA: TGTGCCAGCAGTGCGGGGTACAATGAGCAGTTCTTC. V and J are TRBV25-1 and TRBJ2-1, with a weak D call TRBD2 (5 bases). Trimming removed 4 bases at V and 4 bases at J, with 5 bases between. The CDR3 totals 12 residues. Germline-derived CDR1 and CDR2 are MGHDK and SYGVNS.